This passage covers 3 T cell receptor beta chains from one sample sequenced in a study of T cell repertoires in cytomegalovirus infection. Their antigens remain unidentified. TCRdb analysed the reads with MiXCR anew, one entry per CDR3 protein. This table holds 700,000 to 950,000 distinct CDR3 sequences, less than 35% found once. Material: cultured CD8+ T cells from PBMCs, obtained from culture after CMV antigen stimulation. The receptors were gathered from a human donor in good health (CMV status not recorded). Some clones in this sample may be carry-over from other donors' samples.

This clonotype was counted between two and nine times. V is TRBV24-1 and J is TRBJ2-7; the D gene could be TRBD1 or TRBD2 (6 bases each). CDR3 length: 16 residues. V lost 0 bases to trimming and J lost 0 bases, with 11 bases between them. Germline CDR1 reads KGHDR; CDR2 reads SFDVKD. The CDR3 reads CATSDLRGAHSYEQYF. CDR3 coding DNA: TGTGCCACCAGTGATTTGAGGGGGGCCCACTCCTACGAGCAGTACTTC.

This sequence joins TRBV12-3 or TRBV12-4 and TRBJ2-5; perhaps TRBD1 as D (5 bases). The CDR3 spans 11 residues. Deletions cut 10 bases from V and 7 bases from J, with 13 bases between. This CDR3 reads CAIREGGTQYF. DNA of the CDR3: TGTGCCATCAGGGAAGGCGGGACCCAGTACTTC.

This clonotype was detected only a few times. The junction and the germline gene differ at one end; a read error may be behind it. J is TRBJ1-2 and V is TRBV7-9; no reliable D call. CDR3 length: 16 amino acids. In germline, CDR1 is SEHNR, CDR2 FQNEAQ (reference sequence). CDR3 sequence reads: CASSFEGRGLNYGNTF. For the CDR3, the DNA is TGTGCCAGCAGCTTCGAAGGGCGAGGACTTAACTATGGCAACACCTTC.